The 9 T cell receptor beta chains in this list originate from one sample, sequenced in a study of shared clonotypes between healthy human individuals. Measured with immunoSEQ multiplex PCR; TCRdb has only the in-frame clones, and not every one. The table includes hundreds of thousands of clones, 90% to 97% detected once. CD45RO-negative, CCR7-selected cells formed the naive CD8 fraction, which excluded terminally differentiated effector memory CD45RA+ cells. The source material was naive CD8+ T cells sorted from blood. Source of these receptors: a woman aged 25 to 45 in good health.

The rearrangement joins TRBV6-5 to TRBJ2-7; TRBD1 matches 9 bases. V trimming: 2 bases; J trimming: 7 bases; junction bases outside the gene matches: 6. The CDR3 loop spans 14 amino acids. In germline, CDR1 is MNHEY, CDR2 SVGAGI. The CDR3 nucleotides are TGTGCCAGCAGTTACCCGGGACAGGGAGGGGAGCAGTACTTC. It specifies CASSYPGQGGEQYF.

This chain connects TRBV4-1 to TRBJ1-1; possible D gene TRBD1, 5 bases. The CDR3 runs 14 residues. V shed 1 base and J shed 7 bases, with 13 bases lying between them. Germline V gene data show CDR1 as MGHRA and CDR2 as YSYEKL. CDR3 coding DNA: TGCGCCAGCAGCCAAGGCCCTGGGGCTGGTGAAGCTTTCTTT. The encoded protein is CASSQGPGAGEAFF.

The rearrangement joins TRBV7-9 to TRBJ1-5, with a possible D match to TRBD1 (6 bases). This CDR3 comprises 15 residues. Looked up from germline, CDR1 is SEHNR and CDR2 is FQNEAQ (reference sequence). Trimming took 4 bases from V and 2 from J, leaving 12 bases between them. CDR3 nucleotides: TGTGCCAGCAGCTCTACAGGGAATGGCAATCAGCCCCAGCATTTT. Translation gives CASSSTGNGNQPQHF. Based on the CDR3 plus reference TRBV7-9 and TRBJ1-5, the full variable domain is DTGVSQNPRHKITKRGQNVTFRCDPISEHNRLYWYRQTLGQGPEFLTYFQNEAQLEKSRLLSDRFSAERPKGSFSTLEIQRTEQGDSAMYLCASSSTGNGNQPQHFGDGTRLSIL.

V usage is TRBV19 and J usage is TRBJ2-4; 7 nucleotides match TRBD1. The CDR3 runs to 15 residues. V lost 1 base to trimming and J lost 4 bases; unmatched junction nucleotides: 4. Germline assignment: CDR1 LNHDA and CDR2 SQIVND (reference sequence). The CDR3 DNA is TGTGCCAGTAGTATAGGACAGGGTTGGAAAAACATTCAGTACTTC. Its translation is CASSIGQGWKNIQYF.

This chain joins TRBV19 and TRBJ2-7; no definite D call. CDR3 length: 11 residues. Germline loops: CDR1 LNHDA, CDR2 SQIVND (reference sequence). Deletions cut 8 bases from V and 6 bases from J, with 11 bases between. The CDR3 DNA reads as TGTGCCAGTGAGAACGAAGCCGAGCAGTACTTC. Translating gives CASENEAEQYF.

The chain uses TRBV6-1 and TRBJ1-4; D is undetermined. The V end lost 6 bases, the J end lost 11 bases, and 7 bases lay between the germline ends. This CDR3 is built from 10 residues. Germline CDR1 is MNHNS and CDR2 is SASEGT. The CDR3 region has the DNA TGTGCCAGCAGCCTCGGGAAACTGTTTTTT. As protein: CASSLGKLFF.

The CDR3 loop is CASFQGDTEAFF. The CDR3 DNA reads TGTGCCAGCTTCCAGGGTGACACTGAAGCTTTCTTT. This sequence joins TRBV7-8 and TRBJ1-1; TRBD1 is a possible D gene (5 bases). CDR1 and CDR2 (germline): SGHVS, FQNEAQ. CDR3 length: 12 amino acids. V was shortened by 8 bases and J by 3 bases, with 10 bases between the two germline ends.

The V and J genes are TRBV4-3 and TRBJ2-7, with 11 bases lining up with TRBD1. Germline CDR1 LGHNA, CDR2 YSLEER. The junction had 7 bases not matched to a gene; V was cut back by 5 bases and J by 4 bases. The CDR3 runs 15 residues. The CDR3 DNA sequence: TGCGCCAGCAGCTCACACGGGACAGGGGGGTACGAGCAGTACTTC. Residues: CASSSHGTGGYEQYF.

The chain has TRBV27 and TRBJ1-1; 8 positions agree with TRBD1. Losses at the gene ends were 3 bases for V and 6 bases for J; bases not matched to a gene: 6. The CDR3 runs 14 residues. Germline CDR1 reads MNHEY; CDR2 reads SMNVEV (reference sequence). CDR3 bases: TGTGCCAGCAGTTTGGCAGGGGGCATCTCTGAAGCTTTCTTT. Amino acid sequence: CASSLAGGISEAFF.